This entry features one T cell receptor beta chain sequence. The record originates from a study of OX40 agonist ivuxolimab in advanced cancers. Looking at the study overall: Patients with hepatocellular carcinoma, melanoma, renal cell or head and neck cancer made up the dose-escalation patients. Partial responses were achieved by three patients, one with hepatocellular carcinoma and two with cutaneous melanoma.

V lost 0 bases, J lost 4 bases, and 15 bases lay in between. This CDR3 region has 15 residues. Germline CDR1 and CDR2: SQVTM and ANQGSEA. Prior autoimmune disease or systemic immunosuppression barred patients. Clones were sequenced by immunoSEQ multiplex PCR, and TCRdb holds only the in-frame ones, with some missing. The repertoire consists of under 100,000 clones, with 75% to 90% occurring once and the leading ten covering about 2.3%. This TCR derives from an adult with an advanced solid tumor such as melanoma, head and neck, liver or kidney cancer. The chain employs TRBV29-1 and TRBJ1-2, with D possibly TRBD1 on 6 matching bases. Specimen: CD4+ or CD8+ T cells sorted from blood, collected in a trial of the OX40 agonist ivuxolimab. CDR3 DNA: TGCAGCGTTGAAGATTCGGGGGACATCAGCTATGGCTACACCTTC. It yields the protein CSVEDSGDISYGYTF.